The 8 T cell receptor beta chains below were found in one sample sequenced in a study of blood T cell repertoires in COVID-19. Clones were sequenced by immunoSEQ multiplex PCR, and TCRdb holds only the in-frame ones, with some missing. Here the sample spans about 39,000 clones, approximately 94% being singletons. Sequencing was carried out using peripheral blood. These receptor sequences come from a human donor with active COVID-19. The donor label of this sample is uncertain.

The chain links TRBV7-9 to TRBJ2-1; tentative D call: TRBD1 (6 bases). V lost 3 bases and J lost 6, with 9 bases in between. The CDR3 runs 13 residues. The V gene's germline CDR1 is SEHNR and CDR2 FQNEAQ (reference sequence). This CDR3 reads CASSFRGSNEQFF. The DNA of the CDR3 is TGTGCCAGCAGCTTCAGGGGTAGCAATGAGCAGTTCTTC. Full variable domain (outside the CDR3, taken from reference TRBV7-9 and TRBJ2-1): DTGVSQNPRHKITKRGQNVTFRCDPISEHNRLYWYRQTLGQGPEFLTYFQNEAQLEKSRLLSDRFSAERPKGSFSTLEIQRTEQGDSAMYLCASSFRGSNEQFFGPGTRLTVL.

This clone occurred once. The chain joins TRBV9 to TRBJ2-6, with a possible D match to TRBD2 (6 bases). CDR1 is SGDLS and CDR2 is YYNGEE in the germline V gene. Trimming shortened V by 7 bases and J by 0 bases, and 8 bases separated the two germline ends. The CDR3 runs 14 residues. In DNA, the CDR3 is TGTGCCAGCTCGACTAGCTCTGGGGCCAACGTCCTGACTTTC. Protein: CASSTSSGANVLTF.

V usage is TRBV5-4 and J usage is TRBJ2-5; 7 bases agree with TRBD1. CDR3 length: 15 residues. The V gene's germline CDR1 is SGHNT and CDR2 YYREEE (reference sequence). Trimming took 4 bases from V and 5 from J; bases not matched to a gene: 11. The CDR3 DNA follows: TGTGCCAGCAGCCGGCCGGGACAGCGTTCCGAGACCCAGTACTTC. Protein product: CASSRPGQRSETQYF.

The chain links TRBV27 to TRBJ2-7; TRBD2 might be the D (7 bases). CDR3 length: 16 amino acids. Trimming shortened V by 6 bases and J by 3 bases, and 21 bases separated the two germline ends. Looked up from germline, CDR1 is MNHEY and CDR2 is SMNVEV (reference sequence). This CDR3 reads CASSRQGRGADYEQYF. CDR3 sequence (DNA): TGTGCCAGCAGCCGTCAAGGTCGGGGGGCGGACTACGAGCAGTACTTC.

The chain uses TRBV9 and TRBJ1-2, with 9 bases aligning to TRBD1. V lost 3 bases and J lost 6; bases outside the gene matches: 3. From germline, CDR1 is SGDLS and CDR2 YYNGEE. The CDR3 extends over 13 amino acids. The CDR3 sequence is CASSADRGDGYTF. The CDR3 nucleotides read TGTGCCAGCAGCGCGGACAGGGGTGATGGCTACACCTTC.

This clone was detected only once. The chain couples TRBV19 to TRBJ2-7, with 7 positions matching TRBD1. The CDR3 consists of 16 residues. Germline V gives CDR1 LNHDA, CDR2 SQIVND (reference sequence). With 0 bases clipped from V and 3 bases from J, the junction kept 8 bases outside the gene matches. CDR3: CASSIDRTGVGYEQYF. The DNA of the CDR3 is TGTGCCAGTAGTATAGATCGAACAGGGGTAGGCTACGAGCAGTACTTC.

The gene calls are TRBV7-8 and TRBJ2-7; D uncertain. Germline-derived CDR1 and CDR2 are SGHVS and FQNEAQ. This CDR3 region has 11 residues. V was shortened by 1 base and J by 7 bases, with 5 bases between the two germline ends. The chain's CDR3 is CASSLGREQYF. In DNA, the CDR3 is TGTGCCAGCAGCTTAGGTAGAGAGCAGTACTTC.

The rearrangement joins TRBV28 to TRBJ2-7, with 8 positions matching TRBD2. CDR1 is MDHEN, CDR2 SYDVKM, per germline. J lost 2 bases, V lost 3 bases, and 6 bases had no gene match. The CDR3 spans 15 residues. CDR3 nucleotide sequence: TGTGCCAGCAGTTTTAAACGGGAGGGTCCCTACGAGCAGTACTTC. Protein sequence: CASSFKREGPYEQYF.